This T cell receptor beta chain was recorded in a study of blood T cell repertoires in COVID-19. Participants, about 18 to 90 years old, spanned fewer than 25 US areas. Cohorts were based on clinical histories the participants reported. Cohort 3 recovered donors had two negative PCRs, clearance, or symptom resolution. This table comes from immunoSEQ multiplex PCR, and its TCRdb copy is limited to in-frame clones, with some not included. This sample has some 250,000 clones, with 70% to 90% found just once. The CDR3 covers 16 residues. V gave up 5 bases and J gave up 5 bases; unmatched junction bases: 12. The germline V gene encodes CDR1 KGHSH and CDR2 LQKENI.

The source material was PBMCs or T cells enriched from blood (not recorded which). The TCR originated in a man between 18 and 35 years old who had recovered from COVID-19. The J gene is TRBJ2-3, the V gene TRBV18; TRBD1 matches 8 bases. The CDR3 sequence: CASSSNAQGAGDTQYF. The DNA of the CDR3 is TGTGCCAGCTCATCGAACGCGCAGGGGGCGGGAGATACGCAGTATTTT.